Listed here are 12 T cell receptor beta chains from one sample, sequenced in a study of T-cell reconstitution after alpha-beta-depleted transplantation in children. Unique molecular identifiers were used in preparing the TCRbeta library. TCRdb ran MiXCR on the PCR reads and lists one entry per CDR3 protein. This repertoire shows 350,000 to 450,000 distinct CDR3 sequences, around 20% found once; its top ten account for over 3.5%. This specimen consisted of PBMCs from the stem cell graft donor, obtained from the stem cell graft. The origin of the receptors is a human donor who donated a stem cell graft to a child with acute myeloid leukemia.

This clonotype was counted ten times or more. The chain carries TRBV29-1 and TRBJ2-1; 9 nucleotides align to TRBD1. Germline CDR1 and CDR2: SQVTM and ANQGSEA. Unmatched junction bases numbered 15, after V lost 6 bases and J lost 9 bases. The CDR3 has 15 amino acids. As DNA, the CDR3 is TGCAGCGTCTCACTTCCGGGACAGGGATCTGGTGAGCAGTTCTTC. Translation gives CSVSLPGQGSGEQFF.

The rearrangement joins TRBV4-2 to TRBJ2-7, with TRBD1 identical over 8 bases. The V and J ends lost 1 base and 6 bases, in that order; junction bases with no gene match: 8. Germline lookup yields CDR1 LGHNA and CDR2 YNFKEQ. The CDR3 covers 15 residues. The CDR3 DNA is TGTGCCAGCAGCCAAGGGACAGGGAGAGATGGCGAGCAGTACTTC. As protein: CASSQGTGRDGEQYF.

This CDR3 is CSVASLAGGQFF. DNA for the CDR3: TGCAGCGTTGCATCCCTAGCGGGGGGGCAGTTCTTC. The V call is TRBV29-1, the J call TRBJ2-1; 11 positions match TRBD2. The CDR3 sequence is 12 residues long. The junction had 5 bases not matched to a gene; V was cut back by 4 bases and J by 12 bases. Germline CDR1 reads SQVTM; CDR2 reads ANQGSEA.

V gene TRBV15 combines with J gene TRBJ2-1; 9 nucleotides agree with TRBD1. The junction had 3 bases not matched to a gene; V was cut back by 4 bases and J by 2 bases. The CDR3 is 15 residues long. Germline loops: CDR1 LNHNV, CDR2 YYDKDF (reference sequence). The CDR3 here is CATSTDRGAYNEQFF. The CDR3 nucleotides read TGTGCCACCAGCACGGACAGGGGAGCCTACAATGAGCAGTTCTTC.

The chain is built from TRBV4-1 and TRBJ2-7, with 8 bases lining up with TRBD2. CDR1 is MGHRA and CDR2 is YSYEKL in the germline V gene. There are 17 residues in the CDR3. J gave up 4 bases and V 1 base, and 12 bases lay outside the gene matches. DNA of the CDR3: TGCGCCAGCAGCCAAGTTACCCGGGATAGCGGGATATACGAGCAGTACTTC. This encodes CASSQVTRDSGIYEQYF.

In DNA form, the CDR3 reads TGCAGTGCTAGCTCGAGCGGGAGAGATTACGAGCAGTACTTC. Protein product: CSASSSGRDYEQYF. The chain recombines TRBV20-1 with TRBJ2-7, with 8 bases lining up with TRBD2. The length of the CDR3 is 14 residues. Germline CDR1 and CDR2: DFQATT and SNEGSKA (reference sequence). V lost 3 bases, J lost 4 bases, and 8 bases stayed unmatched.

This clonotype has just a few counts. The chain recombines TRBV9 with TRBJ2-1; D is perhaps TRBD2 (5 bases). The V end was cut by 4 bases, the J end by 4 bases, with 15 bases between. This CDR3 contains 15 residues. Germline CDR1 and CDR2: SGDLS and YYNGEE. The CDR3 here is CASSWAGGRYNEQFF. CDR3 DNA: TGTGCCAGCAGCTGGGCGGGCGGAAGGTACAATGAGCAGTTCTTC.

This clonotype came up a few times. CDR3 in DNA: TGTGCCAGCAGGCTCGGGATCGCCTACAATGAGCAGTTCTTC. Encoded protein: CASRLGIAYNEQFF. This chain uses TRBV7-9 with TRBJ2-1; D is perhaps TRBD2 (5 bases). This CDR3 is built from 14 residues. Germline CDR1 reads SEHNR; CDR2 reads FQNEAQ (reference sequence). V lost 6 bases to trimming and J lost 2 bases, with 11 bases between them.

This clonotype was recorded at least ten times. The chain couples TRBV10-2 to TRBJ2-1; no clear D gene. Germline CDR1 reads WSHSY; CDR2 reads SAAADI. Trimming shortened V by 7 bases and J by 10 bases, and 14 bases separated the two germline ends. There are 12 residues in the CDR3. DNA of the CDR3: TGCGCCAGCACCAACACGTGGGTGGAGCAGTTCTTC. It translates to CASTNTWVEQFF.

This clonotype was seen a few times. V is TRBV4-2 and J is TRBJ2-7; possible D gene TRBD2, 6 bases. The CDR3 totals 14 residues. The V and J ends lost 3 bases and 6 bases respectively, with 15 bases between them. Germline CDR1 is LGHNA and CDR2 is YNFKEQ. CDR3: CASSQPPGGTEQYF. The DNA of the CDR3 is TGTGCCAGCAGCCAGCCTCCAGGAGGGACCGAGCAGTACTTC.

At least ten counts were recorded for this clonotype. V and J are TRBV12-3 or TRBV12-4 and TRBJ1-1, with 7 bases identical to TRBD1. The V gene end was trimmed by 4 bases and the J gene end by 4 bases; junction bases not matched to a gene: 3. This CDR3 is built from 13 residues. The CDR3 sequence is CASSSRQGTEAFF. The DNA of the CDR3 is TGTGCCAGCAGTTCCCGACAGGGCACTGAAGCTTTCTTT.

The rearrangement uses TRBV12-3 or TRBV12-4 and TRBJ2-1, with TRBD2 identical over 7 bases. This CDR3 has 19 residues. The trim removed 0 bases at V and 4 bases at J, leaving 15 bases unmatched. CDR3 sequence (DNA): TGTGCCAGCAGTTTAGCGAGAGGACTAGGAGGTGGCCATTACAATGAGCAGTTCTTC. Amino acids: CASSLARGLGGGHYNEQFF.